This TCR beta chain was documented in a study of OX40 agonist ivuxolimab in advanced cancers. Overall study: Every 2 weeks, ivuxolimab was infused into the patients intravenously at between 0.01 and 10 mg/kg. The dose-escalation cohort had hepatocellular carcinoma, melanoma, renal cell or head and neck cancer.

This clone was detected a few times. Its antigen is unknown. Blood got drawn at baseline, again on cycle 4 day 1, and then on cycle 7 day 1. The ends were cut back, 2 bases at V and 4 bases at J, with 8 bases in the middle. Germline values: CDR1 MNHEY, CDR2 SVGAGI. The CDR3 is 13 residues long. Study-wide findings and caveats: In CD8+ T cells, expanded clones were on average more numerous than in CD4+.

Sequencing was performed with immunoSEQ multiplex PCR; in TCRdb, only in-frame clones are kept and a portion is missing. The sample has tens of thousands of clones, less than 90% seen once. This chain joins TRBV6-5 and TRBJ1-1; D remains unclear. Material: CD4+ or CD8+ T cells sorted from blood, obtained in a trial of the OX40 agonist ivuxolimab. The sequence came from an adult with an advanced solid tumor such as melanoma, head and neck, liver or kidney cancer. CDR3 in amino acids: CASSYGRTTEAFF. CDR3 sequence (DNA): TGTGCCAGCAGTTACGGGAGAACCACTGAAGCTTTCTTT.